Reported below is one T cell receptor (beta chain). Its antigen is currently unknown. These data belong to a study of vaccination effects on CD4 cells after COVID-19. Overall study context: Antigen-specific CD4+ T cells expanded by the ViraFEST assay with viral peptide pools were then sequenced. Under 2.5 million PBMC were seeded per well and grown in the presence of 10 IU/ml IL-2 and around 11 ug/ml peptides.

Between the trimmed V and J ends, which lost 1 base and 2 bases, there was a span of 9 bases. Germline CDR1 MNHNS, CDR2 SASEGT. This CDR3 contains 14 residues. Using immunoSEQ multiplex PCR, the repertoire was profiled, and TCRdb retains in-frame clones only, with some absent. The sample shows approximately 50,000 clones, around 76% of them seen only once. Subsequent to a culture period of under 11 days, CD4+ T cells were isolated. Both day 3 and day 7 saw half the medium replaced with IL-2 medium. The receptor comes from a human donor who had a prior SARS-CoV-2 infection. V usage is TRBV6-1 and J usage is TRBJ2-7; a possible D gene is TRBD2 (6 bases). The sample in question was CD4+ T cells from PBMCs cultured without peptide, obtained before COVID-19 vaccination. CDR3 in DNA: TGTGCCAGCAGTGAAGGGGGGGTGGCCTACGAGCAGTACTTC. Translation gives CASSEGGVAYEQYF.